The 25 T cell receptor beta chains presented below share a single source sample, sequenced in a study of blood T cell repertoires in COVID-19. This table comes from immunoSEQ multiplex PCR, and its TCRdb copy is limited to in-frame clones, with some not included. The sample includes about 300,000 clones, roughly 86% seen only once; the top ten take about 1.2%. Material: peripheral blood. The receptors here all came from a man aged 70 or older with acute or convalescent COVID-19.

This sequence joins TRBV4-3 and TRBJ2-1; possibly TRBD2 for D (6 bases). The V gene lost 4 bases and the J gene lost 6 bases, with 13 bases spanning the gap. The CDR3 is 14 amino acids. CDR1 LGHNA and CDR2 YSLEER come from the germline V gene. CDR3 nucleotide sequence: TGCGCCAGCAGCCGGGGGGACGGCCTCAATGAGCAGTTCTTC. Translating gives CASSRGDGLNEQFF.

V is TRBV6-1 and J is TRBJ2-3; possibly TRBD1 for D (5 bases). CDR3 length: 15 amino acids. The ends were cut back, 3 bases at V and 2 bases at J, with 12 bases in the middle. The germline V gene encodes CDR1 MNHNS and CDR2 SASEGT. CDR3 protein: CASSESQGPTDTQYF. CDR3 bases: TGTGCCAGCAGTGAGAGTCAGGGCCCCACAGATACGCAGTATTTT.

The chain has TRBV30 and TRBJ2-2; the D gene is possibly TRBD2 (7 bases). Germline CDR1 and CDR2: GTSNPN and SVGIG (reference sequence). The CDR3 covers 14 residues. V was cut by 4 bases and J by 1 base, with 10 bases left in between. In DNA form, the CDR3 reads TGTGCCTGGAAAGGGGGGGTGAACACCGGGGAGCTGTTTTTT. This gives the protein CAWKGGVNTGELFF.

The rearrangement links TRBV28 to TRBJ2-3; a possible D gene is TRBD1 (6 bases). Germline values: CDR1 MDHEN, CDR2 SYDVKM. The CDR3 contains 16 residues. Trimming left V 7 bases short and J 5 bases short, with 22 bases between. The CDR3 here is CASMTTGTPTGDTQYF. CDR3 coding DNA: TGTGCCAGCATGACCACCGGGACACCAACGGGAGATACGCAGTATTTT.

V usage is TRBV18 and J usage is TRBJ2-1, with 13 bases lining up with TRBD2. This CDR3 region has 19 residues. CDR1 is KGHSH, CDR2 LQKENI, per germline. V gave up 3 bases and J gave up 2 bases; unmatched junction bases: 10. CDR3 protein: CASSPVAGLAGTTYNEQFF. The CDR3 bases are TGTGCCAGCTCACCTGTGGCGGGACTAGCGGGAACCACCTACAATGAGCAGTTCTTC.

The chain links TRBV6-6 to TRBJ1-1; 12 nucleotides match TRBD1. V lost 7 bases and J lost 5; bases outside the gene matches: 11. The CDR3 contains 16 residues. The germline CDR1 and CDR2 sequences are MNHNY and SVGAGI (reference sequence). CDR3 sequence: CASITGQGAIGTEAFF. DNA of the CDR3: TGTGCCAGCATCACGGGACAGGGGGCGATAGGGACTGAAGCTTTCTTT.

This chain connects TRBV24-1 to TRBJ2-2; TRBD2 is a possible D gene (5 bases). The germline V gene has CDR1 KGHDR and CDR2 SFDVKD. This CDR3 comprises 16 residues. The V end was cut by 0 bases, the J end by 4 bases, with 11 bases between. CDR3 bases: TGTGCCACCAGTGATTTGACGGGGTTGGGCACCGGGGAGCTGTTTTTT. It is translated as CATSDLTGLGTGELFF.

On this clone: The sample contains more than one DNA sequence encoding this CDR3. The J gene is TRBJ2-3, the V gene TRBV24-1; 8 bases align to TRBD1. Germline CDR1 and CDR2: KGHDR and SFDVKD. This CDR3 contains 15 residues. With V trimmed by 4 bases and J by 6 bases, 8 bases remained unmatched. This CDR3 reads CATSDPGQGGDTQYF. CDR3 coding DNA: TGTGCCACCAGTGACCCCGGACAGGGAGGTGATACGCAGTATTTT.

This clone was detected a few times. The J gene is TRBJ1-3, the V gene TRBV28; the match to TRBD1 covers 7 bases. J was trimmed by 7 bases and V by 7 bases; bases with no gene match: 10. The CDR3 runs to 14 residues. From germline, CDR1 is MDHEN and CDR2 SYDVKM. CDR3 coding DNA: TGTGCCAGCAAATGGACAGGTGCATCGAACACCATATATTTT. Translated, it gives CASKWTGASNTIYF.

The chain is built from TRBV5-1 and TRBJ2-7; 7 nucleotides match TRBD1. Per the germline V gene, CDR1 is SGHRS and CDR2 is YFSETQ. This CDR3 contains 13 residues. V lost 4 bases, J lost 1 base, and 2 bases stayed unmatched. In nucleotides, the CDR3 is TGCGCCAGCAGCCAGGACAGGTCCTACGAGCAGTACTTC. Its translation is CASSQDRSYEQYF.

This clone was observed a few times. The CDR3 loop reads CASSQGAVNTEAFF. Written as DNA, the CDR3 is TGCGCCAGCAGCCAGGGGGCCGTGAACACTGAAGCTTTCTTT. This chain links TRBV5-1 with TRBJ1-1; 8 bases line up with TRBD1. CDR3 length: 14 amino acids. Germline V gene data show CDR1 as SGHRS and CDR2 as YFSETQ. V gave up 4 bases and J gave up 0 bases; unmatched junction bases: 2.

In its sample, this clone was seen a few times. This chain connects TRBV19 to TRBJ1-5; D ambiguous. V was shortened by 5 bases and J by 3 bases, with 17 bases between the two germline ends. The CDR3 is made up of 16 amino acids. Germline V lookup: CDR1 LNHDA, CDR2 SQIVND (reference sequence). In DNA form, the CDR3 reads TGTGCCAGTAGTCCCCCGCTGGGGAGGGACAATCAGCCCCAGCATTTT. Its translation is CASSPPLGRDNQPQHF. Together with reference TRBV19 and TRBJ1-5, the CDR3 gives the full variable domain: DGGITQSPKYLFRKEGQNVTLSCEQNLNHDAMYWYRQDPGQGLRLIYYSQIVNDFQKGDIAEGYSVSREKKESFPLTVTSAQKNPTAFYLCASSPPLGRDNQPQHFGDGTRLSIL.

The CDR3 here is CASSMGGNQPQHF. The CDR3 region has the DNA TGTGCCAGTAGTATGGGGGGGAATCAGCCCCAGCATTTT. This rearrangement joins TRBV19 to TRBJ1-5; D may be TRBD1 (5 bases). The CDR3 loop spans 13 amino acids. The V and J ends lost 3 bases and 4 bases respectively, with 7 bases between them. Germline values: CDR1 LNHDA, CDR2 SQIVND (reference sequence). The whole variable domain, remainder taken from reference TRBV19 and TRBJ1-5, is DGGITQSPKYLFRKEGQNVTLSCEQNLNHDAMYWYRQDPGQGLRLIYYSQIVNDFQKGDIAEGYSVSREKKESFPLTVTSAQKNPTAFYLCASSMGGNQPQHFGDGTRLSIL.

This chain joins TRBV3-1 (or the pseudogene TRBV3-2) and TRBJ1-4, with a possible D match to TRBD1 (5 bases). The V end was cut by 0 bases, the J end by 9 bases, with 17 bases between. The CDR3 length is 16 residues. Germline CDR1 and CDR2: LGHDT and YNNKEL (reference sequence). CDR3 in amino acids: CASSQDTARVGQKLFF. In DNA, the CDR3 is TGTGCCAGCAGCCAAGATACGGCCAGGGTAGGACAAAAACTGTTTTTT.

The chain uses TRBV19 and TRBJ1-3, with 9 bases that match TRBD1. Germline-derived CDR1 and CDR2 are LNHDA and SQIVND (reference sequence). With V trimmed by 4 bases and J by 0 bases, 7 bases remained unmatched. This CDR3 is built from 17 residues. In DNA, the CDR3 is TGTGCCAGTAGTACCGGGACAGGGCTGAGCTCTGGAAACACCATATATTTT. Its translation: CASSTGTGLSSGNTIYF. The entire variable domain, with the rest obtained from reference TRBV19 and TRBJ1-3, is as follows: DGGITQSPKYLFRKEGQNVTLSCEQNLNHDAMYWYRQDPGQGLRLIYYSQIVNDFQKGDIAEGYSVSREKKESFPLTVTSAQKNPTAFYLCASSTGTGLSSGNTIYFGEGSWLTVV.

Written as DNA, the CDR3 is TGTGCCAGCAGACGGGACAAGGATTTCTATGGCTACACCTTC. This translates into CASRRDKDFYGYTF. The chain has TRBV2 and TRBJ1-2, with a possible D match to TRBD1 (6 bases). Between the trimmed V and J ends, which lost 6 bases and 4 bases, there was a span of 15 bases. This CDR3 spans 14 amino acids. The V gene's germline CDR1 is SNHLY and CDR2 FYNNEI. The entire variable domain, with the rest obtained from reference TRBV2 and TRBJ1-2, is as follows: EPEVTQTPSHQVTQMGQEVILRCVPISNHLYFYWYRQILGQKVEFLVSFYNNEISEKSEIFDDQFSVERPDGSNFTLKIRSTKLEDSAMYFCASRRDKDFYGYTFGSGTRLTVV.

The chain uses TRBV19 and TRBJ2-7; maybe TRBD1 (5 bases). Germline CDR1 is LNHDA and CDR2 is SQIVND (reference sequence). This CDR3 is built from 14 residues. Trimming cost V 4 bases and J 3 bases, with 13 bases left between them. The DNA for the CDR3 is TGTGCCAGTAGTAAGGGGTTTACCCGCTACGAGCAGTACTTC. Its protein is CASSKGFTRYEQYF.

A word on this clone: Other DNA sequences in the same sample also yield this CDR3. In nucleotides, the CDR3 is TGTGCCAGCAGCCGGGACAGAGACACTGAAGCTTTCTTT. It specifies CASSRDRDTEAFF. This rearrangement joins TRBV5-4 to TRBJ1-1; 7 bases are a match to TRBD1. From germline, CDR1 is SGHNT and CDR2 YYREEE (reference sequence). V dropped 4 bases and J dropped 3; count of bases not matched to a gene: 3. This CDR3 is 13 amino acids long. The whole variable domain, filled in from reference TRBV5-4 and TRBJ1-1, reads ETGVTQSPTHLIKTRGQQVTLRCSSQSGHNTVSWYQQALGQGPQFIFQYYREEENGRGNFPPRFSGLQFPNYSSELNVNALELDDSALYLCASSRDRDTEAFFGQGTRLTVV.

The V and J genes are TRBV5-4 and TRBJ2-7, with 11 positions matching TRBD2. Per the germline V gene, CDR1 is SGHNT and CDR2 is YYREEE (reference sequence). V shed 4 bases, J shed 0 bases, and the junction held 6 bases outside the gene matches. The CDR3 has 16 amino acids. As DNA, the CDR3 is TGTGCCAGCAGCCCAACACTAGCGGGGGACTCCTACGAGCAGTACTTC. Protein product: CASSPTLAGDSYEQYF.

V is TRBV7-9 and J is TRBJ1-1; D unresolved. The V end was cut by 3 bases, the J end by 3 bases, with 5 bases between. CDR3 size: 12 residues. Germline V CDR1 and CDR2: SEHNR, FQNEAQ (reference sequence). As DNA, the CDR3 is TGTGCCAGCAGCTTTGCAGACACTGAAGCTTTCTTT. Translation: CASSFADTEAFF.

The rearrangement joins TRBV19 to TRBJ1-5; the D is unclear. The CDR3 runs 14 residues. V gave up 3 bases and J gave up 5 bases, with 11 bases separating them. Germline lookup yields CDR1 LNHDA and CDR2 SQIVND (reference sequence). CDR3 in DNA: TGTGCCAGTAGTATTCGAGGTATTGATCAGCCCCAGCATTTT. It is translated as CASSIRGIDQPQHF. Combining the CDR3 with reference TRBV19 and TRBJ1-5 gives the whole variable domain DGGITQSPKYLFRKEGQNVTLSCEQNLNHDAMYWYRQDPGQGLRLIYYSQIVNDFQKGDIAEGYSVSREKKESFPLTVTSAQKNPTAFYLCASSIRGIDQPQHFGDGTRLSIL.

The gene calls are TRBV28 and TRBJ2-3; D is possibly TRBD2 (5 bases). V was trimmed by 5 bases and J by 1 base, leaving 7 bases between them. This CDR3 contains 13 residues. Per the germline V gene, CDR1 is MDHEN and CDR2 is SYDVKM. CDR3 sequence reads: CASSARGTDTQYF. CDR3 in DNA: TGTGCCAGCAGTGCGAGGGGCACAGATACGCAGTATTTT.

The J gene is TRBJ1-5, the V gene TRBV10-3; 7 nucleotides line up with TRBD1. The length of the CDR3 is 15 residues. Germline V gene sequence: CDR1 ENHRY, CDR2 SYGVKD. V dropped 6 bases and J dropped 4; count of bases not matched to a gene: 9. The CDR3 nucleotides are TGTGCCATCAGGGGGGACAGCCATTCGAATCAGCCCCAGCATTTT. Its translation is CAIRGDSHSNQPQHF.

V and J are TRBV2 and TRBJ2-2; 8 bases align to TRBD1. Per germline, CDR1 SNHLY and CDR2 FYNNEI. This CDR3 region has 17 residues. J gave up 9 bases and V 5 bases, and 17 bases lay outside the gene matches. CDR3 amino acids: CASSFPLDREPRRELFF. CDR3 coding DNA: TGTGCCAGCAGTTTCCCCCTGGACAGGGAGCCGCGAAGGGAGCTGTTTTTT.

This chain uses TRBV9 with TRBJ2-1; 9 nucleotides match TRBD2. After removal of 1 base from V and 7 bases from J, the junction contained 6 bases not matched to a gene. This CDR3 region has 15 residues. Germline V gene data show CDR1 as SGDLS and CDR2 as YYNGEE. CDR3 in amino acids: CASSVLAGAGNEQFF. The DNA of the CDR3 is TGTGCCAGCAGCGTATTAGCGGGAGCAGGGAATGAGCAGTTCTTC. Supplemented by reference TRBV9 and TRBJ2-1, the full variable domain reads DSGVTQTPKHLITATGQRVTLRCSPRSGDLSVYWYQQSLDQGLQFLIQYYNGEERAKGNILERFSAQQFPDLHSELNLSSLELGDSALYFCASSVLAGAGNEQFFGPGTRLTVL.